This T cell receptor (beta chain) was observed in a study of T cell responses to AZD1222 COVID-19 vaccine. Assay: immunoSEQ multiplex PCR; the TCRdb copy retains only in-frame clones and omits some. The table shows 85,000 to 130,000 clones, with roughly nine tenths occurring only once. General study points: Spike was spanned by vaccine-associated CD4 TCRs, which were dominant at 160-218 and 743-854. Repertoires were obtained solely post-peak T cell response.

A remark on this clone: Its antigen is still unknown.

This CDR3 is built from 17 residues. Germline V gene data show CDR1 as SGDLS and CDR2 as YYNGEE. Losses at the gene ends were 0 bases for V and 2 bases for J; bases not matched to a gene: 6. The clonotype comes from an adult in good health. The chain links TRBV9 to TRBJ2-1; TRBD2 matches at 9 bases. The sample here was peripheral blood, taken on day 0 of AZD1222 vaccination. The CDR3: CASSVGLAGAPYNEQFF. The DNA for the CDR3 is TGTGCCAGCAGCGTAGGTTTAGCGGGGGCTCCCTACAATGAGCAGTTCTTC.